This T cell receptor beta chain was retrieved from a study of cytomegalovirus exposure and HLA in healthy donors. This CDR3 has 12 residues. Germline-derived CDR1 and CDR2 are ENHRY and SYGVKD. Trimming removed 3 bases at V and 6 bases at J, with 7 bases between. The PCR contained 60 Vbeta and 13 Jbeta primers. Method: immunoSEQ multiplex PCR; TCRdb's copy keeps in-frame clones and lacks some. The data contain roughly 150,000 clones, almost 80% of them singletons. The specimen was PBMCs. This clonotype originated in a man aged 18 to 29 in good health and CMV-seropositive. The J gene is TRBJ2-3, the V gene TRBV10-3; D remains ambiguous. Here the CDR3 reads CAISETFDTQYF. CDR3 in DNA: TGTGCCATCAGTGAAACTTTCGATACGCAGTATTTT.